These T cell receptor beta chains were read from a single sample in a study of tumor and adjacent non-tumor tissue in lung cancer. TCRdb fed the multiplex PCR reads into MiXCR, producing one record per CDR3 protein. The data show approximately 120,000 distinct CDR3 sequences, about 65% seen once. The specimen sequenced was distant non-tumor lung tissue. The receptor set was obtained from a man in his 60s with non-small cell lung cancer. Each CDR3 is given with its conserved first and last residue. Fields, in order: J gene, clone size, D gene, V gene, CDR3 DNA, CDR3 protein. D genes are given only for firm matches. Clone size is not always given. Where it is, it says once, few, many or a class for expanded clones.

TRBJ2-2	many	TRBD2	TRBV6-5	TGTGCCAGCAAACCGGCTAGCGGGGCGAACACCGGGGAGCTGTTTTTT	CASKPASGANTGELFF
TRBJ2-3	NA	TRBD2	TRBV5-4	TGTGCTAGCAGCCCCCCCCGGACTAGCGGGAGGAGATACGCAGTATTC	CASSPPRTSGRRYAVF
TRBJ2-1	once	TRBD2	TRBV6-2/TRBV6-3	TGTGCCAGCAACTTTGCGGGAGGGCGTTACAATGAGCAGTTCTTC	CASNFAGGRYNEQFF
TRBJ1-2	many	NA	TRBV5-6	TGTGCCAGCAGCTTGGATCCGACAAGTAACTATGGCTACACCTTC	CASSLDPTSNYGYTF
TRBJ2-3	NA	NA	TRBV11-2	TGTGCCAGCAGCTTACTAACCCTCAGTACAGATACGCAGTATTTT	CASSLLTLSTDTQYF
TRBJ2-2	NA	NA	TRBV6-2/TRBV6-3	TGTGCCAGCAACCATCCCGCCGGGGAGCTGTTTTTT	CASNHPAGELFF
TRBJ2-7	NA	NA	TRBV7-9	TGTGTCAGCAGCCTCCCTGATAACTCCGAGCAGTACTTC	CVSSLPDNSEQYF
TRBJ2-2	NA	NA	TRBV11-3	TGTGCCAGCGGCTTATCATACACCGGGGAACTGTTTTTT	CASGLSYTGELFF
TRBJ2-4	few	NA	TRBV4-1	TGCGCCAGCAGACTAAACAGGGATGGAAACATTCAGTACTTC	CASRLNRDGNIQYF
TRBJ2-1	once	NA	TRBV29-1	TGCAGCGCTAACGAGACCACACAGGGTGGCATGAGTGAGCAGCTCTTC	CSANETTQGGMSEQLF
TRBJ2-6	many	NA	TRBV5-4	TGTGCCAGCAGACGCCGGGACACTGGGGCCAACGTCCTGACTTTC	CASRRRDTGANVLTF
TRBJ1-5	NA	NA	TRBV21-1	TGTGCCAGCTCCAAGGGGGTCAATCAGCCCCAGCATTTT	CASSKGVNQPQHF
TRBJ2-1	NA	NA	TRBV28	TGTGTCAGCAGTCTGATGGATGAGCAGTTCTTC	CVSSLMDEQFF
TRBJ1-6	NA	NA	TRBV27	TGTGCCAGCAGTTTATCCCTCCTGAATTCACCCCTCCATTTT	CASSLSLLNSPLHF
TRBJ2-2	few	NA	TRBV5-4	TGTGCCAGCAGCGCAAACAGGGCGAACACCGGGGAGCTGTTTTTT	CASSANRANTGELFF
TRBJ2-7	many	NA	TRBV28	TGTGCCAGCAGCCGCGGTGGCACCGCCTACGAGCAGTACTTC	CASSRGGTAYEQYF
TRBJ1-2	NA	NA	TRBV12-3/TRBV12-4	TGTGCCAGCAGTTTCGAGGGGAGCGGCTACGCCTTC	CASSFEGSGYAF
TRBJ1-1	many	NA	TRBV29-1	TGCAGCGTACTACAGCGGGTGGCTTTCTTT	CSVLQRVAFF
TRBJ1-1	NA	TRBD1	TRBV6-2/TRBV6-3	TGTGCCAGTGATCGTGGACAGGGCATAGGGAACACTGAAGCCTTCTTT	CASDRGQGIGNTEAFF
TRBJ2-3	NA	TRBD2	TRBV6-6	TGTGAAAGCAGTTACGGGGGGTTTACAGATACGCAGTATTTT	CESSYGGFTDTQYF
TRBJ2-2	NA	NA	TRBV5-1	TGCGCCAGCGGCTTGGAAGGATTCCCTAACACCGGGGAGCTGTTTTTT	CASGLEGFPNTGELFF
TRBJ2-1	many	TRBD2	TRBV6-2/TRBV6-3	TGTGCCAGCAGTTCTGGACTAGCGGGATACAATGAGCAGTTCTTC	CASSSGLAGYNEQFF
TRBJ1-1	NA	NA	TRBV4-1	TGCGCCAGCAGCCAATATGAGGGAGGATCTGAAGCTTTCTTT	CASSQYEGGSEAFF
TRBJ2-2	NA	TRBD2	TRBV11-2	TGTGCCAGCAGCTCTGGACTAGCGGGAGTGACGAGCACCGGGGAGCTGTTTTTT	CASSSGLAGVTSTGELFF
TRBJ2-6	NA	NA	TRBV11-2	TGTACCAGCAGCTTACATGACTCTGGGGCCAACGTCCTGACATTC	CTSSLHDSGANVLTF
TRBJ2-2	many	NA	TRBV13	TGTGCCAGCAGCTCCGGGACGGTGAACACCGGGGAGCTGTTTTTT	CASSSGTVNTGELFF
TRBJ1-2	NA	NA	TRBV28	TGTGCCAGCAGCCCCTCGCGAGGCAACTATGGCTACGCCTTC	CASSPSRGNYGYAF
TRBJ2-3	NA	NA	TRBV12-3/TRBV12-4	TGTGCTAGCAGTTGGGGCCTCGGTGCAAATACGCAGTATTTT	CASSWGLGANTQYF